The next 18 T cell receptor beta chains were all read from a single sample in a study of metastatic and nonmetastatic thyroid tumors. TCRdb re-called the PCR reads with MiXCR. The table lists about 21,000 clones, approximately 37% of them singletons, with roughly 23% in the top ten. All patients were treatment-naive before thyroid surgery. The sequencing input was tumor tissue. The receptor source for this set is a female donor with papillary thyroid cancer or a benign thyroid nodule (not recorded which). Some clones in this sample may be carry-over from other donors' samples.

The gene calls are TRBV7-2 and TRBJ1-1; no clear D. Trimming cost V 5 bases and J 7 bases, with 11 bases left between them. From germline, CDR1 is SGHTA and CDR2 FQGNSA. CDR3 size: 12 residues. In nucleotides, the CDR3 is TGTGCCAGCAGCCTACACGGAGGTGAAGCTTTCTTT. Translated: CASSLHGGEAFF.

V is TRBV20-1 and J is TRBJ2-7; 8 bases fit TRBD2. TRBJ2-1 matches the DNA end more closely, so the J call is doubtful. Germline V gene data show CDR1 as DFQATT and CDR2 as SNEGSKA (reference sequence). This CDR3 spans 15 amino acids. This CDR3 is CSARDTSGLGSEQFF. CDR3 DNA sequence: TGCAGTGCTAGAGATACTAGCGGCTTAGGAAGTGAGCAGTTCTTC.

This chain connects TRBV6-5 to TRBJ1-1; 7 bases match TRBD1. J lost 0 bases, V lost 0 bases, and 10 bases had no gene match. Germline V CDR1 and CDR2: MNHEY, SVGAGI. The CDR3 contains 18 residues. This CDR3 is CASSYSKGGQPLNTEAFF. CDR3 nucleotides: TGTGCCAGCAGTTACTCGAAGGGGGGACAGCCACTGAACACTGAAGCTTTCTTT.

This clone was counted ten times or more. The chain recombines TRBV7-6 with TRBJ2-1, with D possibly TRBD2 on 6 matching bases. The CDR3 totals 16 residues. Germline CDR1 SGHVS, CDR2 FNYEAQ. V lost 1 base, J lost 0 bases, and 10 bases lay in between. CDR3 bases: TGTGCCAGCAGCTTAGTTTGGGAGGCCTCCTACAATGAGCAGTTCTTC. Encoded protein: CASSLVWEASYNEQFF.

The chain carries TRBV5-1 and TRBJ2-2; D possibly corresponds to TRBD2 (6 bases). This CDR3 has 14 amino acids. Germline values: CDR1 SGHRS, CDR2 YFSETQ. Between the trimmed V and J ends, which lost 4 bases and 4 bases, there was a span of 11 bases. This chain's CDR3 is CASSPGGPTGELFF. The CDR3 bases are TGCGCCAGCAGCCCCGGGGGTCCCACCGGGGAGCTGTTTTTT.

The chain employs TRBV4-3 and TRBJ1-1; TRBD1 agrees at 9 bases. V was pared by 4 bases and J by 4 bases, with 4 bases of the junction left unmatched. The CDR3 spans 14 residues. In germline, CDR1 is LGHNA, CDR2 YSLEER. The CDR3 DNA reads TGCGCCAGCAGCCCAGAGACAGGGGGCACTGAAGCTTTCTTT. The encoded protein is CASSPETGGTEAFF.

The chain recombines TRBV20-1 with TRBJ2-1; 13 positions agree with TRBD2. This CDR3 has 15 amino acids. Germline lookup yields CDR1 DFQATT and CDR2 SNEGSKA (reference sequence). V trimming: 1 base; J trimming: 3 bases; junction bases outside the gene matches: 0. The CDR3 coding sequence is TGCAGTGCTAGAGGGACTAGCGGGAGCTACAATGAGCAGTTCTTC. It encodes CSARGTSGSYNEQFF.

A few counts support this clone. The chain is built from TRBV6-1 and TRBJ2-2, with no clear D. CDR3 length: 14 amino acids. Germline V gene data show CDR1 as MNHNS and CDR2 as SASEGT. V was clipped by 6 bases and J by 4 bases, with 12 bases between them. The CDR3 is CASREPLRTGELFF. The CDR3 DNA reads TGTGCCAGCAGAGAGCCACTCCGCACCGGGGAGCTGTTTTTT.

The chain uses TRBV18 and TRBJ2-7, with 7 bases lining up with TRBD1. Per germline, CDR1 KGHSH and CDR2 LQKENI. This CDR3 region has 17 residues. J lost 4 bases, V lost 0 bases, and 12 bases had no gene match. The CDR3 is CASSPPQGRGMAYEQYF. The CDR3 DNA reads as TGTGCCAGCTCACCACCCCAGGGCAGGGGGATGGCGTACGAGCAGTACTTC. The full variable domain, in which reference TRBV18 and TRBJ2-7 provide the parts outside the CDR3, is NAGVMQNPRHLVRRRGQEARLRCSPMKGHSHVYWYRQLPEEGLKFMVYLQKENIIDESGMPKERFSAEFPKEGPSILRIQQVVRGDSAAYFCASSPPQGRGMAYEQYFGPGTRLTVT.

The chain recombines TRBV20-1 with TRBJ2-3; the match to TRBD1 covers 10 bases. V shed 6 bases, J shed 3 bases, and the junction held 12 bases outside the gene matches. Looked up from germline, CDR1 is DFQATT and CDR2 is SNEGSKA (reference sequence). CDR3 length: 16 amino acids. CDR3 residues: CSAKAHDRGRTDTQYF. In DNA form, the CDR3 reads TGCAGTGCAAAGGCGCATGACAGGGGGCGGACAGATACGCAGTATTTT.

This clone was observed a handful of times. The chain links TRBV6-1 to TRBJ1-2; D possibly corresponds to TRBD1 (5 bases). This CDR3 comprises 13 residues. From germline, CDR1 is MNHNS and CDR2 SASEGT. V dropped 2 bases and J dropped 14 bases, with 18 bases sitting between them. The CDR3 region has the DNA TGTGCCAGCAGTGAATTGGCAGGGACCTCTAGGACCTTC. Protein: CASSELAGTSRTF.

CDR3: CASSLPGGGNEKLFF. The CDR3 nucleotides read TGTGCCAGCAGTTTGCCGGGGGGGGGTAATGAAAAACTGTTTTTT. The V call is TRBV28, the J call TRBJ1-4; maybe TRBD1 (5 bases). Per germline, CDR1 MDHEN and CDR2 SYDVKM. The CDR3 extends over 15 amino acids. Between the trimmed V and J ends, which lost 3 bases and 4 bases, there was a span of 12 bases.

This chain connects TRBV24-1 to TRBJ1-2, with 7 nucleotides matching TRBD1. The germline gives CDR1 KGHDR, CDR2 SFDVKD. V gave up 7 bases and J gave up 2 bases; unmatched junction bases: 6. CDR3 length: 14 amino acids. CDR3: CATSVSTGNYGYTF. The DNA for the CDR3 is TGTGCCACCAGCGTTTCGACAGGGAACTATGGCTACACCTTC.

The chain has TRBV9 and TRBJ2-6; a possible D gene is TRBD1 (5 bases). Germline V gene sequence: CDR1 SGDLS, CDR2 YYNGEE. V was clipped by 1 base and J by 0 bases, with 8 bases between them. The CDR3 is made up of 16 amino acids. This CDR3 reads CASSVNQGSGANVLTF. CDR3 DNA sequence: TGTGCCAGCAGCGTAAACCAGGGCTCTGGGGCCAACGTCCTGACTTTC. The full variable domain, completed using reference TRBV9 and TRBJ2-6, is DSGVTQTPKHLITATGQRVTLRCSPRSGDLSVYWYQQSLDQGLQFLIQYYNGEERAKGNILERFSAQQFPDLHSELNLSSLELGDSALYFCASSVNQGSGANVLTFGAGSRLTVL.

This clone has at least ten counts. The identical CDR3 is also encoded by other nucleotide sequences in the sample. This rearrangement joins TRBV6-1 to TRBJ1-2; maybe TRBD1 (5 bases). This CDR3 has 16 residues. Germline CDR1 and CDR2: MNHNS and SASEGT. V was clipped by 6 bases and J by 4 bases, with 21 bases between them. The CDR3 loop reads CASSQPSGNPAYGYTF. The CDR3 DNA reads as TGTGCCAGCAGCCAACCCTCAGGGAACCCTGCCTATGGCTACACCTTC.

This chain uses TRBV28 with TRBJ2-1, with no clear D. The germline V gene encodes CDR1 MDHEN and CDR2 SYDVKM. V dropped 2 bases and J dropped 7 bases, with 6 bases sitting between them. The CDR3 runs to 12 residues. As DNA, the CDR3 is TGTGCCAGCAGTTTACAAGAAAATGAGCAGTTCTTC. Its translation: CASSLQENEQFF.

This chain uses TRBV27 with TRBJ2-2, with 8 bases fitting TRBD1. The CDR3 loop spans 15 amino acids. Unmatched junction bases numbered 7, after V lost 5 bases and J lost 5 bases. The V gene's germline CDR1 is MNHEY and CDR2 SMNVEV (reference sequence). The CDR3 here is CASSPRTGRTGELFF. CDR3 DNA: TGTGCCAGCAGTCCCAGGACAGGGCGGACCGGGGAGCTGTTTTTT.

The J gene is TRBJ2-1, the V gene TRBV4-1; unclear D gene. The germline CDR1 and CDR2 sequences are MGHRA and YSYEKL. V lost 5 bases and J lost 6, with 14 bases in between. The CDR3 runs 14 residues. CDR3 amino acids: CASSVSLGRNEQFF. DNA for the CDR3: TGCGCCAGCAGCGTCTCTCTAGGGCGCAATGAGCAGTTCTTC.